This entry lists 18 T cell receptor beta chains sequenced from one sample in a study of OX40 agonist ivuxolimab in advanced cancers. TCRdb keeps only in-frame clones here, not all; method: immunoSEQ multiplex PCR. The sample lists 57,000 or so clones; approximately 85% were seen once. The sequencing used CD4+ or CD8+ T cells sorted from blood, collected in a trial of the OX40 agonist ivuxolimab. These receptors were collected from an adult with an advanced solid tumor such as melanoma, head and neck, liver or kidney cancer.

The rearrangement links TRBV5-6 to TRBJ1-5; D may be TRBD1 (6 bases). CDR1 is SGHDT, CDR2 YYEEEE, per germline. CDR3 length: 16 amino acids. V was trimmed by 0 bases and J by 3 bases, leaving 13 bases between them. The CDR3 sequence: CASSLAAGTPNQPQHF. Here the CDR3 DNA reads TGTGCCAGCAGCTTGGCCGCGGGGACACCCAATCAGCCCCAGCATTTT.

The rearrangement joins TRBV5-6 to TRBJ2-3; D is ambiguous. This CDR3 region has 15 residues. The germline gives CDR1 SGHDT, CDR2 YYEEEE. V dropped 3 bases and J dropped 5 bases, with 16 bases sitting between them. The CDR3 spells CASSYVILGRDTQYF. The CDR3 DNA is TGTGCCAGCAGCTATGTAATTCTGGGTAGAGATACGCAGTATTTT.

Of note for this clone: At one end, the junction sequence differs from germline, possibly due to a read error. The V call is TRBV27, the J call TRBJ1-3, with 8 bases matching TRBD1. Germline lookup yields CDR1 MNHEY and CDR2 SMNVEV (reference sequence). The CDR3 spans 13 residues. As DNA, the CDR3 is TGTGCCGGCAGGGACAGGTCTGGAAACACCATATATTTT. Protein sequence: CAGRDRSGNTIYF.

V usage is TRBV30 and J usage is TRBJ1-2, with D unresolved. In germline, CDR1 is GTSNPN, CDR2 SVGIG (reference sequence). V was cut by 0 bases and J by 8 bases, with 16 bases left in between. The CDR3 is made up of 14 amino acids. The CDR3 is CAWSVSPFQRGYTF. The CDR3 nucleotides read TGTGCCTGGAGTGTAAGCCCGTTCCAGCGGGGCTACACCTTC.

V is TRBV7-2 and J is TRBJ2-7; TRBD2 aligns across 8 bases. CDR3 size: 14 residues. Germline lookup yields CDR1 SGHTA and CDR2 FQGNSA. Trimming removed 4 bases from V and 6 bases from J; junction bases left unmatched: 8. The DNA of the CDR3 is TGTGCCAGCAGCTATAGCGGGACCTCGGGCGAGCAGTACTTC. As protein: CASSYSGTSGEQYF.

The CDR3 DNA sequence: TGTGCCAGCAGTTTTCTGAGGACTAGCACAGATACGCAGTATTTT. Protein sequence: CASSFLRTSTDTQYF. V gene TRBV28 combines with J gene TRBJ2-3; TRBD2 might be the D (5 bases). With 3 bases removed from V and 0 bases from J, the gap between germline ends came to 10 bases. CDR1 and CDR2 from the germline V gene are MDHEN and SYDVKM. The CDR3 is made up of 15 amino acids. Drawing the rest from reference TRBV28 and TRBJ2-3, the complete variable domain is DVKVTQSSRYLVKRTGEKVFLECVQDMDHENMFWYRQDPGLGLRLIYFSYDVKMKEKGDIPEGYSVSREKKERFSLILESASTNQTSMYLCASSFLRTSTDTQYFGPGTRLTVL.

V usage is TRBV6-1 and J usage is TRBJ2-7; D unclear. V was cut by 2 bases and J by 3 bases, with 14 bases left in between. CDR3 length: 15 amino acids. Per germline, CDR1 MNHNS and CDR2 SASEGT. DNA for the CDR3: TGTGCCAGCAGTGAATATGGGGTGTCGGGCTACGAGCAGTACTTC. It specifies CASSEYGVSGYEQYF.

This clone was observed a single time. The V and J genes are TRBV6-5 and TRBJ1-6, with TRBD1 identical over 10 bases. The CDR3 spans 15 residues. In germline, CDR1 is MNHEY, CDR2 SVGAGI. Trimming removed 6 bases from V and 7 bases from J; junction bases left unmatched: 6. This CDR3 is CASSRTGGFNSPLHF. As DNA, the CDR3 is TGTGCCAGCAGCCGGACAGGGGGTTTCAATTCACCCCTCCACTTT.

V is TRBV9 and J is TRBJ1-2; D might be TRBD1 (6 bases). The ends were cut back, 0 bases at V and 8 bases at J, with 11 bases in the middle. The CDR3 consists of 13 residues. The germline gives CDR1 SGDLS, CDR2 YYNGEE. The CDR3 sequence is CASSVEPGEGYTF. Here the CDR3 DNA reads TGTGCCAGCAGCGTAGAGCCAGGGGAAGGCTACACCTTC.

The chain has TRBV19 and TRBJ1-1; unclear D gene. Germline V gene data show CDR1 as LNHDA and CDR2 as SQIVND (reference sequence). Trimming removed 4 bases from V and 0 bases from J, with 15 bases in between. This CDR3 spans 16 amino acids. In DNA form, the CDR3 reads TGTGCCAGTAGTACCCGCCGGACGGTAATGAACACTGAAGCTTTCTTT. This encodes CASSTRRTVMNTEAFF.

The chain combines TRBV2 with TRBJ2-2, with 8 positions matching TRBD1. There are 17 residues in the CDR3. CDR1 is SNHLY and CDR2 is FYNNEI in the germline V gene. Trimming took 3 bases from V and 4 from J; bases not matched to a gene: 10. The CDR3 here is CASSDEGQALSTGELFF. The CDR3 DNA follows: TGTGCCAGCAGTGATGAGGGACAGGCACTTTCCACCGGGGAGCTGTTTTTT.

The J gene is TRBJ2-3, the V gene TRBV19; TRBD2 matches 14 bases. From germline, CDR1 is LNHDA and CDR2 SQIVND (reference sequence). The CDR3 totals 16 residues. The junction had 4 bases not matched to a gene; V was cut back by 7 bases and J by 1 base. The DNA of the CDR3 is TGTGCCAGTAATACGGGACTAGCGGGAGGCACAGATACGCAGTATTTT. This encodes CASNTGLAGGTDTQYF.

This sequence joins TRBV28 and TRBJ2-2, with D unclear. Germline CDR1 is MDHEN and CDR2 is SYDVKM. V shed 3 bases and J shed 7 bases, with 12 bases lying between them. There are 14 residues in the CDR3. The CDR3 DNA reads TGTGCCAGCAGTTTGGGTAGAGGCGACGGGGAGCTGTTTTTT. The encoded protein is CASSLGRGDGELFF.

The chain combines TRBV4-1 with TRBJ2-7; no reliable D call. Per germline, CDR1 MGHRA and CDR2 YSYEKL. V was pared by 3 bases and J by 5 bases, with 20 bases between. The CDR3 has 16 residues. This chain's CDR3 is CASSHDYSLSEHEQYF. Here the CDR3 DNA reads TGCGCCAGCAGCCATGATTACAGCCTTTCGGAGCACGAGCAGTACTTC.

This chain links TRBV28 with TRBJ1-4, with D unresolved. The CDR3 has 15 residues. Germline V lookup: CDR1 MDHEN, CDR2 SYDVKM. With 3 bases removed from V and 5 bases from J, the gap between germline ends came to 13 bases. Here the CDR3 reads CASSLAGLGNEKLFF. The CDR3 DNA follows: TGTGCCAGCAGTTTGGCCGGGCTCGGGAATGAAAAACTGTTTTTT.

The chain carries TRBV11-2 and TRBJ2-5; no clear D gene. This CDR3 has 12 residues. From germline, CDR1 is SGHAT and CDR2 FQNNGV. With 5 bases removed from V and 4 bases from J, the gap between germline ends came to 8 bases. CDR3 amino acids: CASSLEVETQYF. As DNA, the CDR3 is TGTGCCAGCAGCCTCGAGGTAGAGACCCAGTACTTC.

The chain links TRBV18 to TRBJ2-5; D perhaps matches TRBD2 (5 bases). The germline gives CDR1 KGHSH, CDR2 LQKENI. Trimming cost V 0 bases and J 4 bases, with 9 bases left between them. CDR3 length: 14 amino acids. As DNA, the CDR3 is TGTGCCAGCTCACCACCGGCCAGCGGAGAGACCCAGTACTTC. Protein: CASSPPASGETQYF.

CDR3 nucleotides: TGTGCCAGCACCTCGACAGATACGCAGTATTTT. Residues: CASTSTDTQYF. This chain links TRBV6-6 with TRBJ2-3, with no clear D. The V and J ends lost 7 bases and 3 bases respectively, with 5 bases between them. The CDR3 is 11 residues long. Germline V gene data show CDR1 as MNHNY and CDR2 as SVGAGI (reference sequence).